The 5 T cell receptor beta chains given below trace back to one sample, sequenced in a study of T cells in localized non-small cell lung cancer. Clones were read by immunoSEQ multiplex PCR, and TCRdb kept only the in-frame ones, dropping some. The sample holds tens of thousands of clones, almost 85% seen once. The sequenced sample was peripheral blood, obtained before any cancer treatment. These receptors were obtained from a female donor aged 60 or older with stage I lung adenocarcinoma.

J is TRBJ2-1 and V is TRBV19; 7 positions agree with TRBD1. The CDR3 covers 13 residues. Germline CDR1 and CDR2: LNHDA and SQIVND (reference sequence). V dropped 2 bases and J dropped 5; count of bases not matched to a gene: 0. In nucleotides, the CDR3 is TGTGCCAGTAGTATAACAGGGGACAATGAGCAGTTCTTC. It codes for CASSITGDNEQFF. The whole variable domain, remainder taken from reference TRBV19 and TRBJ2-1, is DGGITQSPKYLFRKEGQNVTLSCEQNLNHDAMYWYRQDPGQGLRLIYYSQIVNDFQKGDIAEGYSVSREKKESFPLTVTSAQKNPTAFYLCASSITGDNEQFFGPGTRLTVL.

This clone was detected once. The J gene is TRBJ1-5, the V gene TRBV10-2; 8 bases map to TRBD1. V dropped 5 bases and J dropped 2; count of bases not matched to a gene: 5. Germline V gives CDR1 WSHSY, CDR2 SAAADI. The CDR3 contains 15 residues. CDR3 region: CASSFQGAGNQPQHF. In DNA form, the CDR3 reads TGCGCCAGCAGTTTTCAGGGGGCCGGCAATCAGCCCCAGCATTTT.

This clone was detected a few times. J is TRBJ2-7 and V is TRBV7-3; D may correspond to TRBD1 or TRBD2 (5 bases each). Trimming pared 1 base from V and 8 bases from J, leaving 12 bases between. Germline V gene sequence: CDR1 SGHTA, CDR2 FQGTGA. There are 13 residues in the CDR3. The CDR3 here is CASSLNPGDQQYF. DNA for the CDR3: TGTGCCAGCAGCTTAAATCCTGGGGACCAGCAGTACTTC.

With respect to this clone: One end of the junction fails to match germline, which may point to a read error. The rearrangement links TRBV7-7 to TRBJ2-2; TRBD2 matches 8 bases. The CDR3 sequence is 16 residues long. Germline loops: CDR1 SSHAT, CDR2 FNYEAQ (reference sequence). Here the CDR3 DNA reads TGTGCTAGCAGCCAATTAGCGGGGCAGGACACCGGGGAGCTGTTTTTT. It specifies CASSQLAGQDTGELFF.

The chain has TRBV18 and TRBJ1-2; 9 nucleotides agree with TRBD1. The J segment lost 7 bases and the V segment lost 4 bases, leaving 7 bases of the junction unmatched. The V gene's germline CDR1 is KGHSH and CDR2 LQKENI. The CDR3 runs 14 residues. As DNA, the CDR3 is TGTGCCAGCTCACTCTCGGGACAGGGTGGTGGCTACACCTTC. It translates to CASSLSGQGGGYTF.